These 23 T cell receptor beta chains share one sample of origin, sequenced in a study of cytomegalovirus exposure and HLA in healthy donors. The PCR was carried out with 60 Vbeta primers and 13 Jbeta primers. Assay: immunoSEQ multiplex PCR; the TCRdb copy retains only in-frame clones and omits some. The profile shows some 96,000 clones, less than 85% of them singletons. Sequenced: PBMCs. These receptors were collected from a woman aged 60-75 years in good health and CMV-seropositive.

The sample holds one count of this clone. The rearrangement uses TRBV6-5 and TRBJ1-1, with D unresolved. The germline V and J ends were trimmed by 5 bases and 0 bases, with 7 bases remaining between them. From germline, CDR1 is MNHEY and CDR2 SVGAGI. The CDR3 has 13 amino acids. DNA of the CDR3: TGTGCCAGCAGTGACACCTTGAACACTGAAGCTTTCTTT. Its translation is CASSDTLNTEAFF.

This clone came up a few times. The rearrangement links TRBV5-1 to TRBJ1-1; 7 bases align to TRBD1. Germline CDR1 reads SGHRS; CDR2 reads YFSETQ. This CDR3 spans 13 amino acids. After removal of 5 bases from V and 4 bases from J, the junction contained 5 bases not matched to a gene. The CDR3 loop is CASSRRTGTEAFF. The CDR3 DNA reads TGCGCCAGCAGTCGCCGGACAGGCACTGAAGCTTTCTTT.

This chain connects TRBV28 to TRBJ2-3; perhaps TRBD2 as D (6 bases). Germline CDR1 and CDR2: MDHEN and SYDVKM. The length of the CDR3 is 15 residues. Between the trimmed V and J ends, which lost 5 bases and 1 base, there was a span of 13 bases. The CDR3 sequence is CASSGGVLGTDTQYF. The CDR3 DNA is TGTGCCAGCAGTGGAGGGGTGCTCGGCACAGATACGCAGTATTTT.

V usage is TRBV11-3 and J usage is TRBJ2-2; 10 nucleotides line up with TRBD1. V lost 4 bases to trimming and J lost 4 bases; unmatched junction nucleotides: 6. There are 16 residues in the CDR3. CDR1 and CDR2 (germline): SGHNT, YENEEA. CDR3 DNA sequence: TGTGCCAGCAGCTCCGGGACAGGGGCGGGCACCGGGGAGCTGTTTTTT. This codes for CASSSGTGAGTGELFF.

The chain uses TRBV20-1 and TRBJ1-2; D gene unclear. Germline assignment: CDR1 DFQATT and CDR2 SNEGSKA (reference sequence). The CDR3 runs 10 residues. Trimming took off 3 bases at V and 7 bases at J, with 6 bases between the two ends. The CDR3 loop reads CSARVSGYTF. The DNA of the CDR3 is TGCAGTGCTAGGGTCAGTGGCTACACCTTC.

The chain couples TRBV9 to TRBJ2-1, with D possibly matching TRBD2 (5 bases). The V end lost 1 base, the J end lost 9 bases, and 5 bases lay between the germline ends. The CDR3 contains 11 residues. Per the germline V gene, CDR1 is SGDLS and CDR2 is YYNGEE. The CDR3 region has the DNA TGTGCCAGCAGCGTACGGGGTGAGCAGTTCTTC. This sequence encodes CASSVRGEQFF. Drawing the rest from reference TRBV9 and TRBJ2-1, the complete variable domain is DSGVTQTPKHLITATGQRVTLRCSPRSGDLSVYWYQQSLDQGLQFLIQYYNGEERAKGNILERFSAQQFPDLHSELNLSSLELGDSALYFCASSVRGEQFFGPGTRLTVL.

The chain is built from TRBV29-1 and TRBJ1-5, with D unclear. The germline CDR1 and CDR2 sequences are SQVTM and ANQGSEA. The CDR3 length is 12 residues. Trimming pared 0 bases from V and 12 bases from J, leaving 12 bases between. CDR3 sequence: CSVEEPGVYQHF. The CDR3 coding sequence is TGCAGCGTTGAAGAACCGGGTGTTTACCAGCATTTT.

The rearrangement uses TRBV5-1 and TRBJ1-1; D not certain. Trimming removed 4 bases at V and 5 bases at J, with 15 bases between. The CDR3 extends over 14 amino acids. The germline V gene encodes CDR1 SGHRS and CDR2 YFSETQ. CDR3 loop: CASSVTTSGTEAFF. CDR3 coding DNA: TGCGCCAGCAGCGTGACAACCTCGGGGACTGAAGCTTTCTTT.

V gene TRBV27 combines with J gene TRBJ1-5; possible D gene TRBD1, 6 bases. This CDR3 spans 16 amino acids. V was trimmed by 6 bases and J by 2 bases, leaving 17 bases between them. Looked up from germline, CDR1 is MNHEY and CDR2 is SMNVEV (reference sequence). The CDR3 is CASRETIRGRNQPQHF. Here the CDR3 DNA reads TGTGCCAGCAGGGAAACGATCAGGGGACGCAATCAGCCCCAGCATTTT.

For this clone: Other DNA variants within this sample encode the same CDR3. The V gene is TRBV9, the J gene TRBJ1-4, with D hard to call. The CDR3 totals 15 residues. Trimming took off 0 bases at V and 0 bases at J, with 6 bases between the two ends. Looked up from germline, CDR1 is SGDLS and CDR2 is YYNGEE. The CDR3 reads CASSVGGSTNEKLFF. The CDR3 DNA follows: TGTGCCAGCAGCGTAGGAGGGTCAACTAATGAAAAACTGTTTTTT.

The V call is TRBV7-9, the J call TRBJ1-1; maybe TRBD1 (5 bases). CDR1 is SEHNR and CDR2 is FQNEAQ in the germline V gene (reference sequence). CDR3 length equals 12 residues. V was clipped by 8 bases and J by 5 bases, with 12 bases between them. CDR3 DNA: TGTGCCAGCGGGGGGAAAGGGACTGAAGCTTTCTTT. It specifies CASGGKGTEAFF.

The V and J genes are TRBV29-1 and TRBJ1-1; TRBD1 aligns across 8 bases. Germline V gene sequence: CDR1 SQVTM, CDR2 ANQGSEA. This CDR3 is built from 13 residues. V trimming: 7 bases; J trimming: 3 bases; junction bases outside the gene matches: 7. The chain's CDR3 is CSAGQGEYTEAFF. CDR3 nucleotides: TGCAGCGCCGGACAGGGAGAGTACACTGAAGCTTTCTTT.

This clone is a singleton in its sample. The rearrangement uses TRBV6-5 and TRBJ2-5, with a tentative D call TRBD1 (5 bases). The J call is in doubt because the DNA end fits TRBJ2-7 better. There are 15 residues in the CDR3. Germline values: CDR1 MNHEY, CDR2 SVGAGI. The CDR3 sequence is CASSYAWGVSYEQYF. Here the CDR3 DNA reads TGTGCCAGCAGTTACGCCTGGGGCGTCTCCTACGAGCAGTACTTC.

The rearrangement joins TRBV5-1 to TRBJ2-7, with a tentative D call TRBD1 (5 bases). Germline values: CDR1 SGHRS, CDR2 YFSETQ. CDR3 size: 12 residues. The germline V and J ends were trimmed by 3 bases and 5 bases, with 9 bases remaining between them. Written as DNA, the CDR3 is TGCGCCAGCAGCTCTCTAGGGGACGAGCAGTACTTC. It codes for CASSSLGDEQYF.

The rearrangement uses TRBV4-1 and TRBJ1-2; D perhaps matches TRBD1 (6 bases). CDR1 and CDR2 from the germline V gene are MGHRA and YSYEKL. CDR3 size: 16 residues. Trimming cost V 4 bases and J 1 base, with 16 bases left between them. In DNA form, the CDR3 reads TGCGCCAGCAGCCGGTATACCACAGGGATTAACTATGGCTACACCTTC. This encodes CASSRYTTGINYGYTF.

The CDR3 loop reads CAISDDRQDEQYF. The CDR3, as DNA: TGTGCCATCAGTGACGATCGACAAGACGAGCAGTACTTC. V and J are TRBV10-3 and TRBJ2-7; no reliable D call. CDR1 and CDR2 (germline): ENHRY, SYGVKD. The CDR3 loop spans 13 amino acids. V was trimmed by 3 bases and J by 5 bases, leaving 11 bases between them.

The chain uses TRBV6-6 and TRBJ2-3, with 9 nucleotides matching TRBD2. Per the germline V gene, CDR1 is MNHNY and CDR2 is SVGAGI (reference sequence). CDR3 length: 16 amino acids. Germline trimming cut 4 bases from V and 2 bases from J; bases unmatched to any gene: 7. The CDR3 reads CASSFAGGRDTDTQYF. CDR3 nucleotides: TGTGCCAGCAGTTTCGCCGGCGGGAGGGACACAGATACGCAGTATTTT.

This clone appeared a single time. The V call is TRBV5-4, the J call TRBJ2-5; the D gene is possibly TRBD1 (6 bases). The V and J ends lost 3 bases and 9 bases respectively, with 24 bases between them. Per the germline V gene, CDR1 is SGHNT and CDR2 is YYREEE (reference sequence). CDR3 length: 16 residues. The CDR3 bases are TGTGCCAGCAGCTCGGGACAACAGACGGTCATCGGGTCCCAGTACTTC. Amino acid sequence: CASSSGQQTVIGSQYF. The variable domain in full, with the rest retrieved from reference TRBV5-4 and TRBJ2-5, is ETGVTQSPTHLIKTRGQQVTLRCSSQSGHNTVSWYQQALGQGPQFIFQYYREEENGRGNFPPRFSGLQFPNYSSELNVNALELDDSALYLCASSSGQQTVIGSQYFGPGTRLLVL.

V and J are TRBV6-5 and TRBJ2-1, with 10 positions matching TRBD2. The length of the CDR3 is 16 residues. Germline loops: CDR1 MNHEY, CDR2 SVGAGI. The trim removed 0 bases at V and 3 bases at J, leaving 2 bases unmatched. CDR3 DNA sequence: TGTGCCAGCAGTTACTCGACTAGCGGGCACTACAATGAGCAGTTCTTC. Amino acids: CASSYSTSGHYNEQFF.

CDR3 sequence: CASSPGAGANVLTF. The CDR3 DNA sequence: TGTGCCAGCAGCCCGGGAGCAGGGGCCAACGTCCTGACTTTC. J is TRBJ2-6 and V is TRBV7-8; TRBD2 is a possible D gene (6 bases). Germline assignment: CDR1 SGHVS and CDR2 FQNEAQ. Trimming cost V 5 bases and J 4 bases, with 9 bases left between them. The CDR3 extends over 14 amino acids.

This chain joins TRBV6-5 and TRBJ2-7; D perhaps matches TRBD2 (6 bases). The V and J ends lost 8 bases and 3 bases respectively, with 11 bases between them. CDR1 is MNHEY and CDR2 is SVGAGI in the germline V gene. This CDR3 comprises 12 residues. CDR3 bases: TGTGCCAGCGGGACGGGAGACTACGAGCAGTACTTC. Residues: CASGTGDYEQYF.

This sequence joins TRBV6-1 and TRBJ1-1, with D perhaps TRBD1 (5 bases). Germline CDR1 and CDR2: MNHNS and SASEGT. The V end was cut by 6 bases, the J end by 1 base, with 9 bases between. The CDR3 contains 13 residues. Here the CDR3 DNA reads TGTGCCAGCAGCCAAGACAGGAACACTGAAGCTTTCTTT. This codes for CASSQDRNTEAFF.

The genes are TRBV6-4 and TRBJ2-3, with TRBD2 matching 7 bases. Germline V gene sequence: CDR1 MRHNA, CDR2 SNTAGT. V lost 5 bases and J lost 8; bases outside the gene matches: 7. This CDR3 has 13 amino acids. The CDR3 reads CASSLEGGGTQYF. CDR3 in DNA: TGTGCCAGCAGTCTAGAGGGCGGGGGTACGCAGTATTTT.